This TCR beta chain was sequenced during a study of blood T cell repertoires in COVID-19. Study details: Both acute and convalescent COVID-19 samples were obtained from the United States, Italy and Spain. In each case, the material was cDNA or gDNA derived from T cells, B-cell-depleted T cells, or PBMCs.

Under the authors' procedure: Quantification of nucleated cells was approximated via reference gene primer amplification. Some clones are missing from TCRdb's copy, which holds only in-frame ones; the method was immunoSEQ multiplex PCR. The D gene and trimming were derived from the DNA, and the V and J assignments and clone size from that table. The table has about 90,000 clones, about 81% seen once. The CDR3 loop spans 15 amino acids. Germline V gene lookup returns CDR1 GTSNPN and CDR2 SVGIG (reference sequence). Germline trimming cut 2 bases from V and 6 bases from J; bases unmatched to any gene: 6.

The chain carries TRBV30 and TRBJ1-6, with 8 bases that match TRBD1. Input material: peripheral blood. This clonotype was obtained from a human donor in a cohort sampled during active COVID-19. This CDR3 reads CAWSMGTGPNSPLHF. The CDR3 DNA reads as TGTGCCTGGAGTATGGGGACAGGTCCTAATTCACCCCTCCACTTT.